The source of this T cell receptor (beta chain) is a study of blood T cells in healthy people across ages. CDR1 and CDR2 from the germline V gene are LGHNA and YSLEER. V lost 1 base, J lost 4 bases, and 8 bases lay in between. This CDR3 contains 14 residues. This clonotype has a count of ten or more. Next came a second PCR, run for roughly 7 to 12 cycles, which used a sample-barcoded 5' primer along with a J-beta primer mix. One entry per CDR3 protein results from TCRdb running MiXCR on the 5' RACE reads. Of 550,000 to 750,000 distinct CDR3 sequences in the sample, 21% are singletons; the top ten hold about 3.6%.

The clonotype originates from a man between 65 and 80 years old in good health. Sequencing was carried out using blood. This chain joins TRBV4-3 and TRBJ2-1, with TRBD2 as a possible D gene (6 bases). The CDR3 here is CASSQGLGYNEQFF. The CDR3 DNA is TGCGCCAGCAGCCAAGGACTAGGATACAATGAGCAGTTCTTC.